This is a list of T cell receptor beta chains from one sample in a study of response to subunit inactivated influenza vaccine. TCRdb reprocessed the RT-PCR reads via MiXCR and lists one record per CDR3 protein. The sample shows under 200,000 distinct CDR3 sequences, about 11% of them seen only once. This specimen consisted of non-naive T cells sorted from PBMCs, obtained 45 days after vaccination. Receptors were obtained from a man aged 50 to 59 who received an inactivated influenza vaccine. Both conserved end residues are part of each CDR3. The D gene is left open where the match is weak. Only part of the rows carry a size: once, few, many, or a class if the clone is expanded.

v_call,clone_size,j_call,d_call,cdr3_aa,cdr3_nt
TRBV5-1,few,TRBJ2-7,.,CASSTGTAVDSYEQYF,TGCGCCAGCAGCACCGGCACAGCCGTGGATAGCTACGAGCAGTACTTC
TRBV4-1,.,TRBJ2-1,.,CASSQGFLANNEQFF,TGCGCCAGCAGCCAAGGGTTTCTAGCGAACAATGAGCAGTTCTTC
TRBV7-2,.,TRBJ2-4,.,CASGRQRNIQYF,TGTGCCAGCGGCCGACAGAGAAACATTCAGTACTTC
TRBV20-1,few,TRBJ2-5,.,CSAGFGGTQTQYF,TGCAGTGCTGGATTTGGCGGGACTCAGACCCAGTACTTC
TRBV5-1,many,TRBJ2-6,.,CASSLGRGANVLTF,TGCGCCAGCAGCTTGGGTAGAGGGGCCAACGTCCTGACTTTC
TRBV3-1,.,TRBJ2-2,.,CASRGGPTGELFF,TGTGCCAGCAGGGGGGGGCCCACCGGGGAGCTGTTTTTT
TRBV3-1,.,TRBJ2-7,TRBD2,CASSQVGLVGEQYF,TGTGCCAGCAGCCAAGTGGGACTAGTGGGCGAGCAGTACTTC
TRBV6-2/TRBV6-3,many,TRBJ2-7,.,CASSYGTSSTYEQYF,TGTGCCAGCAGTTACGGCACTTCGTCTACCTACGAGCAGTACTTC
TRBV25-1,few,TRBJ1-2,TRBD1,CASSALAGGNGGYTF,TGTGCCAGCAGTGCCCTGGCAGGGGGGAATGGTGGCTACACCTTC
TRBV12-1,.,TRBJ2-3,.,CASSLGTSLSTDTQYF,TGTGCCAGCAGCTTAGGGACTAGCCTTAGCACAGATACGCAGTATTTT
TRBV7-7,.,TRBJ2-3,TRBD2,CASSSGLDDTDTQYF,TGTGCCAGCAGCTCGGGACTAGATGACACAGATACGCAGTATTTT
TRBV18,few,TRBJ2-5,.,CASQPGEETQYF,TGTGCCAGCCAACCCGGGGAAGAGACCCAGTACTTC
TRBV6-1,many,TRBJ1-1,.,CASRQRESYYRAFF,TGTGCCAGCAGACAAAGGGAGTCCTACTATAGGGCTTTCTTT
TRBV10-3,few,TRBJ2-3,.,CAISPQGADTQYF,TGTGCCATCAGTCCCCAGGGAGCAGATACGCAGTATTTT
TRBV29-1,many,TRBJ1-4,.,CSVVYTPILNGKLFF,TGCAGCGTTGTTTATACACCAATACTTAATGGAAAACTGTTTTTT
TRBV18,many,TRBJ2-3,TRBD2,CASSPPATSGMLTQYF,TGTGCCAGCTCACCACCGGCCACTAGCGGGATGTTAACGCAGTATTTT
TRBV30,many,TRBJ2-5,.,CAWSADVGGGETQYF,TGTGCCTGGAGTGCCGACGTAGGTGGTGGAGAGACCCAGTACTTC
TRBV5-1,many,TRBJ2-1,TRBD2,CASSLEGGSHNEQFF,TGCGCCAGCAGCTTGGAGGGCGGGAGTCATAATGAGCAGTTCTTC
TRBV7-9,many,TRBJ2-3,.,CASRSHTDTQYF,TGTGCCAGCAGGTCCCACACAGATACGCAGTATTTT
TRBV7-6,.,TRBJ1-2,.,CASSLVSRGRSHLLGYTF,TGTGCCAGCAGCTTAGTTAGCAGGGGCCGATCCCACCTCTTGGGCTACACCTTC
TRBV6-2/TRBV6-3,.,TRBJ2-6,.,CASRESEWRLGANVLTF,TGTGCCAGCAGGGAGTCCGAGTGGCGACTTGGGGCCAACGTCCTGACTTTC
TRBV5-1,many,TRBJ2-1,TRBD2,CASSYTPGLAGVEQFF,TGCGCCAGCAGCTACACTCCGGGACTAGCGGGAGTTGAGCAGTTCTTC
TRBV20-1,.,TRBJ2-7,TRBD2,CSAKGLAGSYEQYF,TGCAGTGCAAAGGGACTAGCGGGCTCCTACGAGCAGTACTTC
TRBV7-2,many,TRBJ1-6,.,CASSSGWGNSPLHF,TGTGCCAGCAGCTCTGGGTGGGGGAATTCACCCCTCCACTTT
TRBV20-1,.,TRBJ2-7,.,CSAHDLRSEQYF,TGCAGTGCTCACGACCTCAGAAGCGAGCAGTACTTC
TRBV7-9,few,TRBJ2-3,.,CASLKLAQDTQYF,TGTGCCAGCTTAAAACTAGCTCAAGATACGCAGTATTTT
TRBV27,.,TRBJ2-7,TRBD2,CASRGWGAGGQVEQYF,TGTGCCAGCAGGGGCTGGGGAGCGGGGGGGCAAGTCGAGCAGTACTTC